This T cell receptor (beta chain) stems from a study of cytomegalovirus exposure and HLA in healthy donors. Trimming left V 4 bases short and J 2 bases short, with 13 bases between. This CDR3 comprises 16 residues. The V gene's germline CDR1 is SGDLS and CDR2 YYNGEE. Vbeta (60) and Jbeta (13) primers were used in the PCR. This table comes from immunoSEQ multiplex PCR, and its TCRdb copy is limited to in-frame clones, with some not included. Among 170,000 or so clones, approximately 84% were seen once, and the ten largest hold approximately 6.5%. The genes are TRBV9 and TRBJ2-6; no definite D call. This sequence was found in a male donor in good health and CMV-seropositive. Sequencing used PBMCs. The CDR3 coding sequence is TGTGCCAGCAGCTTCCCTAGGCGGACTGGGGCCAACGTCCTGACTTTC. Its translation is CASSFPRRTGANVLTF.